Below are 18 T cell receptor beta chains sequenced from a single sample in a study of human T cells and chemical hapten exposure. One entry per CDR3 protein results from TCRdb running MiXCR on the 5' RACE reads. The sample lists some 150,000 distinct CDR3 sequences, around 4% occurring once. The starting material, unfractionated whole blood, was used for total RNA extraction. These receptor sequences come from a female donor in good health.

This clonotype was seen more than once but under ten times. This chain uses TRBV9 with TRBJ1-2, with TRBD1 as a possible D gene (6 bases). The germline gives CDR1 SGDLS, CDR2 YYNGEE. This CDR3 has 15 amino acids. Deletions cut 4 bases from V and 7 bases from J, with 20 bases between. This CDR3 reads CASSLEGGGTAGYTF. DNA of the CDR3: TGTGCCAGCAGCTTAGAGGGAGGGGGGACGGCTGGCTACACCTTC.

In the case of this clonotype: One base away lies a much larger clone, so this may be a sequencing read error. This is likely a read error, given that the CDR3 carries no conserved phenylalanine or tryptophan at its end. CDR3 bases: TGTGCCAGCAGTTACTCGGGGCAGAGCAATCAGCCCCAGCATTCT. This sequence encodes CASSYSGQSNQPQHS. V and J are TRBV6-6 and TRBJ1-5, with a tentative D call TRBD1 (5 bases). The germline V gene has CDR1 MNHNY and CDR2 SVGAGI (reference sequence). Deletions cut 0 bases from V and 1 base from J, with 7 bases between. This CDR3 comprises 15 residues.

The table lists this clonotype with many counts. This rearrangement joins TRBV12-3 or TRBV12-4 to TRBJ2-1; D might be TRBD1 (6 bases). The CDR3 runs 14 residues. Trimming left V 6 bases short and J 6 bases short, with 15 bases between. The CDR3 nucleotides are TGTGCCAGCAGCCACGGACAGACCTCCAATGAGCAGTTCTTC. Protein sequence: CASSHGQTSNEQFF.

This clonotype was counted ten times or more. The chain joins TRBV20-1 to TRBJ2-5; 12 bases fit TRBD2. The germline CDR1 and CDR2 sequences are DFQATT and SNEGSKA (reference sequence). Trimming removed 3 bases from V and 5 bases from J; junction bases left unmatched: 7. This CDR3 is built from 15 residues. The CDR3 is CSASRASGGAETQYF. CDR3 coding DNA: TGCAGTGCTAGTAGGGCTAGCGGGGGGGCGGAGACCCAGTACTTC.

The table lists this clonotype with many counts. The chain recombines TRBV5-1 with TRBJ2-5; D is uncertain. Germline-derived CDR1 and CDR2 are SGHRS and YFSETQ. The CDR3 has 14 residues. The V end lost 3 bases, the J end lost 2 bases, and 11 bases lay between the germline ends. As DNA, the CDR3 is TGCGCCAGCAGCTCCCGATCCCGACAAGAGACCCAGTACTTC. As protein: CASSSRSRQETQYF.

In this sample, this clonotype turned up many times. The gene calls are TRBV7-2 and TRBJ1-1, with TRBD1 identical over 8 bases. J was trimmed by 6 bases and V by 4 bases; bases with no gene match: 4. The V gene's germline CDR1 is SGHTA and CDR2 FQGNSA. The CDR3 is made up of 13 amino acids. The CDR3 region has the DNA TGTGCCAGCAGCTCGCTGGACAGGGCTGAAGCTTTCTTT. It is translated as CASSSLDRAEAFF.

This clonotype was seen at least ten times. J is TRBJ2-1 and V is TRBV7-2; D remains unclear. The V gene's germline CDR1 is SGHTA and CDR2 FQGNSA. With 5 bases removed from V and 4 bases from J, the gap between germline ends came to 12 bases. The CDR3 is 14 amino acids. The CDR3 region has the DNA TGTGCCAGCAGCCAACATAGGCAATACAATGAGCAGTTCTTC. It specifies CASSQHRQYNEQFF. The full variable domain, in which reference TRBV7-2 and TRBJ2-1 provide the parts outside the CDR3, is GAGVSQSPSNKVTEKGKDVELRCDPISGHTALYWYRQSLGQGLEFLIYFQGNSAPDKSGLPSDRFSAERTGGSVSTLTIQRTQQEDSAVYLCASSQHRQYNEQFFGPGTRLTVL.

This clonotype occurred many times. The CDR3 protein is CASSLGGRAAGNTIYF. CDR3 nucleotides: TGCGCCAGCAGCTTAGGAGGGAGGGCCGCTGGAAACACCATATATTTT. This chain uses TRBV5-1 with TRBJ1-3; D is unclear. The V end lost 2 bases, the J end lost 2 bases, and 14 bases lay between the germline ends. The CDR3 has 16 residues. CDR1 is SGHRS, CDR2 YFSETQ, per germline.

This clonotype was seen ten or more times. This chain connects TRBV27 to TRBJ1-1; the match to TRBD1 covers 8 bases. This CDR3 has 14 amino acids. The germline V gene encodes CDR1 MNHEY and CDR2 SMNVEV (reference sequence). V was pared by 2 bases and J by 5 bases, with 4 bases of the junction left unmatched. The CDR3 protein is CASSLAGQETEAFF. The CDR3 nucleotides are TGTGCCAGCAGTTTAGCGGGACAGGAAACTGAAGCTTTCTTT.

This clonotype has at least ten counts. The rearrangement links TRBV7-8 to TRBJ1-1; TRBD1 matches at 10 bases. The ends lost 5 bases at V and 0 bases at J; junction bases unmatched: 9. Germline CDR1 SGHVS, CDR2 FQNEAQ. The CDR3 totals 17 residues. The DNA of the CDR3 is TGTGCCAGCAGCATCGCGACAGGGGGCTTTATGAACACTGAAGCTTTCTTT. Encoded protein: CASSIATGGFMNTEAFF.

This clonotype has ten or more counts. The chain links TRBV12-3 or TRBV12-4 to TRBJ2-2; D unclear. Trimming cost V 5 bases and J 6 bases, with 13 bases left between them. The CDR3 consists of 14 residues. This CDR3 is CASSVFKGSGELFF. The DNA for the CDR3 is TGTGCCAGCAGTGTGTTTAAGGGTTCCGGGGAGCTGTTTTTT.

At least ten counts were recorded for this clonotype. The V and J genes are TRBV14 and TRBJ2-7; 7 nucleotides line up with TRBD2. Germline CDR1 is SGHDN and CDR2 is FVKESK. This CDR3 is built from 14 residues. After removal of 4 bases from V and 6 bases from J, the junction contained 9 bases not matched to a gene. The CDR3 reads CASSRAWGGREQYF. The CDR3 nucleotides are TGTGCCAGCAGCCGCGCCTGGGGGGGTCGCGAGCAGTACTTC.

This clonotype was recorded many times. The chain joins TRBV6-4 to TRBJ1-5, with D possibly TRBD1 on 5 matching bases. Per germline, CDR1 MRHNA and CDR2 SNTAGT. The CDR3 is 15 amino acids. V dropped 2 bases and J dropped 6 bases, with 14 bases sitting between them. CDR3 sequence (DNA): TGTGCCAGCAGTGACAAGGCAGGGCATAGTCAGCCCCAGCATTTT. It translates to CASSDKAGHSQPQHF.

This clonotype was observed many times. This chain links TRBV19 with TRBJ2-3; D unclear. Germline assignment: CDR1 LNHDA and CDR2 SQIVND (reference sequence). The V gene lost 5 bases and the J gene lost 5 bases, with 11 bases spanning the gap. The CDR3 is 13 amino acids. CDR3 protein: CASSPLPGDTQYF. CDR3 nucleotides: TGTGCCAGTAGTCCTCTCCCGGGAGATACGCAGTATTTT.

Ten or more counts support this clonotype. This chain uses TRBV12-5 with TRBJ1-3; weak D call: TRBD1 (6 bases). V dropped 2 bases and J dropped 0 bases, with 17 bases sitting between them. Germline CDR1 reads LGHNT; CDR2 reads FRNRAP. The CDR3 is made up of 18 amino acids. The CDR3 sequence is CASGLPQGQLYSGNTIYF. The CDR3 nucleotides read TGTGCTAGTGGTTTGCCCCAAGGACAGCTCTACTCTGGAAACACCATATATTTT. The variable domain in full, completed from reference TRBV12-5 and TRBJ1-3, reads DARVTQTPRHKVTEMGQEVTMRCQPILGHNTVFWYRQTMMQGLELLAYFRNRAPLDDSGMPKDRFSAEMPDATLATLKIQPSEPRDSAVYFCASGLPQGQLYSGNTIYFGEGSWLTVV.

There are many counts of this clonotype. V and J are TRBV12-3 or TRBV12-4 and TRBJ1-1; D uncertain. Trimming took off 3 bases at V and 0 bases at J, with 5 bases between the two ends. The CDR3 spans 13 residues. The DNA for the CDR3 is TGTGCCAGCAGTTTGATATTGAACACTGAAGCTTTCTTT. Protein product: CASSLILNTEAFF.

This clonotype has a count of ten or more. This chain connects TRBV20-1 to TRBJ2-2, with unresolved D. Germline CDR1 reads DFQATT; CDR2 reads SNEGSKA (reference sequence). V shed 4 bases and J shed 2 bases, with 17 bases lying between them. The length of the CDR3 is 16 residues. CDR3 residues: CSATNFLPSNTGELFF. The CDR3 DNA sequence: TGCAGTGCTACCAACTTCCTCCCATCCAACACCGGGGAGCTGTTTTTT.

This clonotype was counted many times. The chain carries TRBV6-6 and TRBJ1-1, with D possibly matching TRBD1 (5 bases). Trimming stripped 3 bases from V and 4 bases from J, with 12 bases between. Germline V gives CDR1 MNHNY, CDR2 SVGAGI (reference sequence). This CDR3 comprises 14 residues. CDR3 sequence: CASSYAGGSTEAFF. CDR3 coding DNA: TGTGCCAGCAGTTATGCCGGGGGGAGCACTGAAGCTTTCTTT.